Below, one TCR beta chain is given with its context. Its antigen is not identified. Clones were read by immunoSEQ multiplex PCR, and TCRdb kept only the in-frame ones, dropping some. The table records some 290,000 clones, 88% of them present only once. The sample comes from a study of cytomegalovirus exposure and HLA in healthy donors. About the research overall: Later, an analysis reported that the 110 or so validation repertoires had used the same platform as the roughly 700 first-cohort repertoires.

Germline V gene sequence: CDR1 LNHDA, CDR2 SQIVND (reference sequence). V lost 2 bases to trimming and J lost 1 base; unmatched junction nucleotides: 2. CDR3 length: 15 residues. Study-level points and caveats: High sensitivity and specificity were reportedly achieved when the classifier diagnosed cytomegalovirus status. Despite most TCR sequences being rare, some public TCRs occurred in many donors.

The sample was PBMCs. The chain has TRBV19 and TRBJ2-3, with 8 bases aligning to TRBD2. The sequence derives from a man aged 30-40 years in good health and CMV-seronegative. The CDR3 spells CASSIYGGGTDTQYF. As DNA, the CDR3 is TGTGCCAGTAGTATATACGGGGGGGGCACAGATACGCAGTATTTT. Full variable domain (remainder filled in from reference TRBV19 and TRBJ2-3): DGGITQSPKYLFRKEGQNVTLSCEQNLNHDAMYWYRQDPGQGLRLIYYSQIVNDFQKGDIAEGYSVSREKKESFPLTVTSAQKNPTAFYLCASSIYGGGTDTQYFGPGTRLTVL.